This T cell receptor (beta chain) was observed in a study of response to subunit inactivated influenza vaccine. TCRdb independently ran MiXCR on the RT-PCR reads; one entry per CDR3 protein. The profile covers about 480,000 distinct CDR3 sequences, with around 9.9% appearing a single time and roughly 12% taken by the ten largest. General study points: The authors suggested that every seasonal influenza vaccination recruits few new T cells.

This clonotype showed up just a few times. Its antigen remains unidentified. Germline V gives CDR1 DFQATT, CDR2 SNEGSKA (reference sequence). The CDR3 contains 14 residues. The J segment lost 4 bases and the V segment lost 3 bases, leaving 7 bases of the junction unmatched. The V and J genes are TRBV20-1 and TRBJ1-1, with 8 bases identical to TRBD1. This specimen was PBMCs from blood, taken about 40 days after vaccination. The receptor's source is a man aged 50 to 60 who received an inactivated influenza vaccine. CDR3 DNA sequence: TGCAGTGCTAGTGTACAGGGGGTGGCCACTGAAGCTTTCTTT. This sequence encodes CSASVQGVATEAFF.